This T cell receptor (beta chain) appears in the sequencing data of a study of cytomegalovirus exposure and HLA in healthy donors (dated by TCRdb to the late 2010s). About the full investigation: An earlier analysis of 550 to 700 of the donors reported about 250 Gb of sequence data and 100 million to 130 million unique TCR beta sequences from 190 million or so T cells. To study patterns of TCR occurrence, a later analysis re-analyzed previously published TCR beta repertoires from 550 to 800 donors and added high-resolution HLA genotyping. The later analysis used no new phenotypic data to find candidate immune exposures, relying instead on TCR beta sequences and their occurrence across donors. A later genetic analysis used genome-wide SNP genotypes for about 55% of the 666 donors, treating that subset as a discovery cohort. The T cell repertoires of several hundred subjects were profiled by immunosequencing and related to cytomegalovirus serostatus. Across under 500 genotyped donors of the cohort, an average of approximately 200,000 unique TCR beta nucleotide sequences per donor were sequenced, and 15% to 20% of those sequences were non-productive. The number of typed donors differed by locus: about 620-630 for A, B, C, DRB1 and DQB1; 500 to 550 for DQA1; 600 to 610 for DPA1; and 450 to 480 for DPB1. Every repertoire in the discovery cohort had been generated on one and the same sequencing platform. High-throughput TCR immunosequencing, statistical association of individual TCRs with disease status, and machine learning were combined to predict cytomegalovirus infection status. Donor age, sex, ethnicity and CMV serostatus were compiled together with the repertoire data. An earlier analysis of about 600 of the donors used high-throughput TCR beta sequencing to judge whether each TCR beta V gene segment behaved as functional or pseudogenic. A separate validation cohort of approximately 120 different subjects was used in addition to the roughly 700-subject first cohort. The aim of the study was to test whether cataloging public T cell receptors could identify signatures of past pathogen exposure. Of the 350 to 400 genotyped donors, approximately 82% fell in the genetic ancestry cluster associated with self-reported Caucasian donors. Both class I and class II loci were covered by HLA typing, at four-digit resolution. Approximately 300 gigabases of sequencing data and about 92 million unique TCR sequences made up an early release that covered fewer than 650 HLA-typed donors. A handful of DR-DQ haplotypes were handled as single units for association and clustering because linkage in the cohort was strong.

Comments on this clone: Its binding antigen is unknown. Base qualities are not at hand, and no much larger clone is one base apart.

The cohort consisted of 600 to 750 healthy bone marrow donors. All cohort members were sampled while nominally healthy, although unrecorded immune exposures were likely present. The donor was CMV seropositive and belonged to the group of 250 to 300 seropositive cohort members. A peripheral blood sample was provided by each donor, and peripheral blood mononuclear cells were used for TCR beta sequencing. Genomic DNA extraction from the blood cell samples was performed with the Qiagen DNeasy Blood Extraction Kit. General findings and caveats noted by the study authors: A further reported finding was that TCR beta sequences accurately predicted the HLA-A and HLA-B alleles for most subjects in the first cohort. Because the 87-base-pair reads could not distinguish some IMGT-functional V segments, including TRBV6-2 and TRBV6-3, those segments were excluded. Across donors, most TCR sequences were observed very rarely, whereas some public TCRs were present in many individuals. A total of about 150 TCR beta chains were listed by the study as associated with cytomegalovirus. In an earlier analysis of around 500 of the donors, most TCR beta V segments appeared in productive rearrangements about 87% or about 30% of the time, broadly matching IMGT annotations. The cohort was sequenced for TCR beta chains only, and without alpha or paired-chain data the features that could be detected were limited. According to a later genetic analysis, donors in an Asian-associated ancestry cluster had fewer N-insertions in productive TCRs than the roughly 700-donor mean. In a later analysis, more than 15,000 TCR beta sequences were associated with specific HLA alleles at a false discovery rate of 0.05. HLA typing was unavailable for some donors at each locus, so association tests used only the typed subset. In both the original and validation cohorts, the classifier was reported to diagnose cytomegalovirus status with high specificity and sensitivity. Correlated functional status among segregating V segments might be attributable to linkage disequilibrium, but an unknown experimental factor could not be ruled out. Approximately 16 rarely observed V segments, including chromosome 9 orphons, were excluded from the earlier analysis of some 590 of the donors because counts were too low. The only immune exposure information available for the cohort was CMV serostatus. According to a later analysis, parvovirus B19, influenza, CMV and Epstein-Barr virus appeared linked to several top co-occurrence clusters. Sequencing depth was assumed to be roughly uniform across donors in the presence/absence analyses, though that assumption may not hold. In vitro tests confirmed that a few of the cytomegalovirus-associated TCR beta chains recognize cytomegalovirus antigens. Most CMV-associated TCR beta chains appeared to be HLA-restricted in a later analysis, and the HLA associations seemed to be driven largely by CMV exposure. The sequencing pipeline was judged likely to have produced a cluster of highly shared sequence variants as a technical artifact. In a later analysis, TCR association rates were found to vary across HLA loci, with the most associated TCRs seen for DRB1 alleles and the fewest for HLA-C alleles. An association between a missense DCLRE1C variant and V-gene and J-gene trimming of TCR beta chains was found in a later genetic analysis and replicated in an independent cohort. In a later analysis, HLA-associated TCR beta chains showed more clonal expansion and lower generation probabilities than non-associated chains that were equally common. The authors suggested that the approach could potentially be extended to other disease states and immunological phenotypes. Strong co-occurrence of HLA alleles, especially DR and DQ, made assigning TCR associations to individual alleles difficult.

Library preparation employed the immunoSEQ multiplex PCR assay. The multiplex PCR relied on a mix of 60 forward primers for TCR Vbeta segments and 13 reverse primers for TCR Jbeta segments. The CDR3 region of rearranged TCR beta genes was amplified from genomic DNA with a multiplex PCR assay. The Illumina HiSeq System was used to sequence the amplified TCR beta libraries as 87-base-pair reads. Regarding the original processing steps: A later analysis tallied around 87 million unique TCR beta chains across the 650 to 750 repertoires, and roughly 11 million of those chains were shared by two or more donors. A nearest-neighbor algorithm error-corrected the raw reads and collapsed the reads into unique sequences, merging closely related sequences to remove PCR and sequencing errors. V, D and J gene segments were assigned by aligning CDR3 sequences to IMGT reference sequences. Each retained sequence needed at least a six-nucleotide match to both a V gene segment and a J gene segment. Rearrangements were classified as productive when the CDR3 lacked stop codons and remained in frame with V and J, and all other rearrangements were classified as non-productive. Following IMGT convention, CDR3 was defined as the stretch from the second conserved V-encoded cysteine up to the conserved J-encoded phenylalanine. The earlier analysis of 500 to 600 of the donors excluded sequences that lacked an unambiguous match to a single V gene segment. In an earlier analysis of almost 600 of the donors, a V segment was called functional when productive rearrangements were above 56.7%, and segregating when the standard deviation between donors exceeded 5%. A statistical classification framework was developed to diagnose cytomegalovirus status using the catalog of TCR beta chain sequences. A later analysis assigned V and J genes by comparing TCR nucleotide sequences with IMGT/GENE-DB human TR gene sequences. Using the TCRdist pipeline, a later analysis assigned CDR3 sequences along with most-parsimonious VDJ recombination scenarios. In a later analysis, each TCR beta chain was defined by its CDR3 amino acid sequence together with its V-gene family, and reads lacking a unique V-gene family were excluded. A later analysis removed 550 to 700 highly shared, low-generation-probability nucleotide sequences to deal with suspected cross-contamination and a sequencing artifact. In a later analysis, a clonal expansion index for each public chain was calculated from normalized within-repertoire ranks of inferred template counts. In a later analysis, generation probabilities were computed using a VDJ recombination model fitted to out-of-frame rearrangements, and the results were checked against IGoR. In a later analysis, TCR-TCR, TCR-HLA and TCR-CMV co-occurrence was scored with hypergeometric tests, and a repertoire-size bias correction was applied to TCR pairs. False discovery rates were estimated in a later analysis by permuting HLA or CMV assignments 20 times. In a later analysis, co-occurring TCRs were grouped using DBSCAN, with TCRdist sequence similarity added in when clustering inside HLA-allele-positive subsets. For co-occurrence clustering, repertoires with fewer than 30,000 or more than 120,000 public chains were excluded, along with a handful of repertoires with anomalous nucleotide sharing. The table comes from immuneACCESS by way of TCRdb, which keeps in-frame sequences with V and J called. Part of the clones is missing from these tables; in studies checked, under half for an unresolved V gene and the rest for unknown reasons. V and J calls and clone size are those listed in that table; D and trimming were worked out from the DNA. The sample table shows 140,000 to 150,000 clones, and approximately 78% are seen once. Clones ranked in the top ten supply around 3% of the sample.

The CDR3 runs 14 amino acids, cysteine and phenylalanine included. Left in the record is the CDR3 DNA by itself, 42 bases read in frame from the first base. V gives up 0 bases and J gives up 10 bases, and the segment between their germline ends measures 16 bases. Sequences SGHRS (CDR1) and YFSETQ (CDR2) are obtained from the germline V gene. The chain was built from TRBV5-1 and TRBJ2-5; possibly the D gene is TRBD2, per 7 matching bases. Material for sequencing was PBMCs. The sequence was collected from a man aged 35-49 years in good health and CMV-seropositive. The CDR3 region: CASSLVRGGRDQYF. The DNA reads TGCGCCAGCAGCTTGGTTAGGGGGGGAAGAGACCAGTACTTC.